The source of this T cell receptor beta chain is a study of T cell changes during pregnancy in multiple sclerosis. The CDR3 runs 14 residues. CDR1 is SGHRS, CDR2 YFSETQ, per germline. The V and J ends lost 0 bases and 3 bases respectively, with 8 bases between them. Sequencing was performed with immunoSEQ multiplex PCR; in TCRdb, only in-frame clones are kept and a portion is missing. The sample carries 100,000 to 110,000 clones, about 92% recorded once. This clone has just a few counts. This sample includes further DNA sequences coding for the same CDR3. The sample consisted of peripheral blood, taken after pregnancy. J is TRBJ2-3 and V is TRBV5-1; D unclear. This sequence originates from a female donor with multiple sclerosis, enrolled in a pregnancy study. The DNA of the CDR3 is TGCGCCAGCAGCTTGGATCTAGGAACAGATACGCAGTATTTT. It translates to CASSLDLGTDTQYF.